This T cell receptor (beta chain) was retrieved from a study of cytomegalovirus exposure and HLA in healthy donors. The CDR3 extends over 15 amino acids. J gave up 3 bases and V 6 bases, and 6 bases lay outside the gene matches. Germline lookup yields CDR1 MDHEN and CDR2 SYDVKM. PCR involved 60 Vbeta and 13 Jbeta primers. Some clones are missing from TCRdb's copy, which holds only in-frame ones; the method was immunoSEQ multiplex PCR. The data contain about 160,000 clones, around four fifths of them singletons. Study conclusions and caveats: What a later analysis showed was that several of the most significant clusters appeared linked to common viral pathogens. An analysis done earlier found most TCR beta V segments productive about 90% or about 30% of the time.

As to this clone: Antigen unknown.

The chain has TRBV28 and TRBJ2-3, with 10 positions matching TRBD1. Source material: PBMCs. The source is a boy younger than 10 in good health and CMV-seronegative. CDR3 in amino acids: CASRETGGRTDTQYF. The CDR3 DNA sequence: TGTGCCAGCAGGGAGACAGGGGGCCGAACAGATACGCAGTATTTT.